This T cell receptor beta chain derives from a study of memory CD4+ T cells and cytomegalovirus serostatus. Study conclusions and caveats: The CMV-associated TCR signature appears largely within the CD4+ memory repertoire.

Assay used: immunoSEQ multiplex PCR; TCRdb lists only in-frame clones, some missing. This table holds about 75,000 clones, roughly 78% found once. Single viable CD3+CD4+CD8-CD45RO+ cells were sorted as the memory CD4+ T cells. For this clone: Its specificity is not known.

Germline V gene data show CDR1 as SGHDN and CDR2 as FVKESK. V was shortened by 0 bases and J by 3 bases, with 11 bases between the two germline ends. The CDR3 is 15 amino acids. The source of this sequence is an adult in good health and CMV-seropositive. The V call is TRBV14, the J call TRBJ1-2; D gene ambiguous. Source material: memory CD4+ T cells from blood. This CDR3 reads CASSQELQPYYGYTF. The CDR3 DNA reads TGTGCCAGCAGCCAAGAGTTGCAGCCTTACTATGGCTACACCTTC.